This T cell receptor (beta chain) was recovered during a study of blood T cell repertoires in COVID-19. Overall study context: Acute and convalescent COVID-19 specimens originated in the United States, Italy and Spain.

The germline CDR1 and CDR2 sequences are SGHTA and FQGNSA. Trimming stripped 5 bases from V and 3 bases from J, with 25 bases between. This CDR3 spans 18 amino acids. Per the authors' pipeline: Scientists estimated how many nucleated cells there were by amplifying reference gene primers. Profiling relied on immunoSEQ multiplex PCR, and the TCRdb table lists in-frame clones only, not all of them. V and J calls and clone size come straight from that table; D and trimming were deduced from the DNA. There are roughly 16,000 clones in the sample; more than 80% occur only once, and around 3.2% lies in the top ten.

The specimen was peripheral blood. This TCR came from a human donor in a cohort sampled during active COVID-19. The gene calls are TRBV7-2 and TRBJ1-2; D is possibly TRBD1 (5 bases). This CDR3 is CASSPKPEGHIPDYGYTF. Written as DNA, the CDR3 is TGTGCCAGCAGCCCAAAACCTGAAGGACACATTCCGGACTATGGCTACACCTTC.